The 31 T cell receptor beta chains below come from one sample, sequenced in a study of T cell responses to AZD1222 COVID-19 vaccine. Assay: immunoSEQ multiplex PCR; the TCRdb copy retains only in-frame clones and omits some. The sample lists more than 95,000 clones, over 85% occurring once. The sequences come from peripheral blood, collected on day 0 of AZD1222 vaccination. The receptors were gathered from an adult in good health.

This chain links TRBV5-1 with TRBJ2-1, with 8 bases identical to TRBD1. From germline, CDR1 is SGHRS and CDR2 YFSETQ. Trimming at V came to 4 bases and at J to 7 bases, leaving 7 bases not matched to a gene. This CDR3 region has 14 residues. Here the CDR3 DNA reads TGCGCCAGCAGCGACAGGGGTTCCGGGAATGAGCAGTTCTTC. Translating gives CASSDRGSGNEQFF.

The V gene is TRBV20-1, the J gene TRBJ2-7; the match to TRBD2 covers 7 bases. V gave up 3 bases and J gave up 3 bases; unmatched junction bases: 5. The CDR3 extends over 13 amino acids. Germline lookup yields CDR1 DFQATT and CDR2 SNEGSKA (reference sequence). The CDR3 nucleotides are TGCAGTGCTAGTGGCGGGAGTATCTACGAGCAGTACTTC. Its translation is CSASGGSIYEQYF.

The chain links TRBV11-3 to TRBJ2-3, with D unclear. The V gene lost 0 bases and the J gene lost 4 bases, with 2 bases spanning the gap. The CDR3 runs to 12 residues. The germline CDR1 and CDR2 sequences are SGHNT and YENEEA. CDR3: CASSLDSDTQYF. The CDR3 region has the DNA TGTGCCAGCAGCTTAGATTCAGATACGCAGTATTTT.

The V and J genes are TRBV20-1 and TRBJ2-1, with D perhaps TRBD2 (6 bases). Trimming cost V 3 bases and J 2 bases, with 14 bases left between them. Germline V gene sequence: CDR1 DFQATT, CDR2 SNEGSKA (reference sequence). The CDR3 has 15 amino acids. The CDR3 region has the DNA TGCAGTGCTAGTGGGGAGGCGGTCACCTACAATGAGCAGTTCTTC. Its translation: CSASGEAVTYNEQFF.

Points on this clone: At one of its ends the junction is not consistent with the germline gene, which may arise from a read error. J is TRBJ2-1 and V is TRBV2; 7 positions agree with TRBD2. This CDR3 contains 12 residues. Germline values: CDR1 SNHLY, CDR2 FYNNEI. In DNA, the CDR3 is TGTGCCAGCGGGGGGGACTACGATGAGCAGTTCTTC. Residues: CASGGDYDEQFF. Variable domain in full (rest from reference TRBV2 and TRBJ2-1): EPEVTQTPSHQVTQMGQEVILRCVPISNHLYFYWYRQILGQKVEFLVSFYNNEISEKSEIFDDQFSVERPDGSNFTLKIRSTKLEDSAMYFCASGGDYDEQFFGPGTRLTVL.

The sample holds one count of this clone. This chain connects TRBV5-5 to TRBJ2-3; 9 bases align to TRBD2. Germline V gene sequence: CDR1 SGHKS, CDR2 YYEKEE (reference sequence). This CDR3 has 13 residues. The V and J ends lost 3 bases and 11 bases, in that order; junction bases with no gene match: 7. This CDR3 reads CASSSTGTSQQYF. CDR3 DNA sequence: TGTGCCAGCAGCTCAACTGGGACTAGCCAGCAGTATTTT.

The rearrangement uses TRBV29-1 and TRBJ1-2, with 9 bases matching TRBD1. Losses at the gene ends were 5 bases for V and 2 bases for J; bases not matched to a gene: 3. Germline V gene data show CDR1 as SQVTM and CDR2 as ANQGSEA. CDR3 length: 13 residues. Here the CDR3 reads CSVTTGGNYGYTF. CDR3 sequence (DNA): TGCAGCGTTACCACAGGGGGCAACTATGGCTACACCTTC.

CDR3 nucleotide sequence: TGTGCCAGCAGGGATAGGACGGACGAGCAGTACTTC. This sequence encodes CASRDRTDEQYF. The chain carries TRBV2 and TRBJ2-7; the D is unclear. Germline V gene lookup returns CDR1 SNHLY and CDR2 FYNNEI. The CDR3 sequence is 12 residues long. V lost 6 bases, J lost 5 bases, and 11 bases lay in between.

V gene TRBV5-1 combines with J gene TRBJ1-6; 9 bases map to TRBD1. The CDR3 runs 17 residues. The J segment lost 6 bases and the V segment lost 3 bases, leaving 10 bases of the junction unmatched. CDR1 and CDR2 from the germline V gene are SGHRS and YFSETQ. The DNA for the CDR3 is TGCGCCAGCAGCTGGGGGACAGGGCCTCGCCTTAATTCACCCCTCCACTTT. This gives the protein CASSWGTGPRLNSPLHF.

The CDR3 region is CASSSRDLNTEAFF. The CDR3 coding sequence is TGTGCCAGCAGCTCGCGGGATCTGAACACTGAAGCTTTCTTT. The J gene is TRBJ1-1, the V gene TRBV5-4; D unresolved. The CDR3 totals 14 residues. Germline V lookup: CDR1 SGHNT, CDR2 YYREEE (reference sequence). Trimming pared 3 bases from V and 0 bases from J, leaving 9 bases between. Using reference TRBV5-4 and TRBJ1-1 for the parts outside the CDR3, the full variable domain is ETGVTQSPTHLIKTRGQQVTLRCSSQSGHNTVSWYQQALGQGPQFIFQYYREEENGRGNFPPRFSGLQFPNYSSELNVNALELDDSALYLCASSSRDLNTEAFFGQGTRLTVV.

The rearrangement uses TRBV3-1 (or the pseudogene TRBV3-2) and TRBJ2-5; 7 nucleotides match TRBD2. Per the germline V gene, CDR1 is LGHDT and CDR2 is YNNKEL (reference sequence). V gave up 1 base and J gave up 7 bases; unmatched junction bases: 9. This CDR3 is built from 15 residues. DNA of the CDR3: TGTGCCAGCAGCCAAGCTAGCGGAATCCGCGGGACCCAGTACTTC. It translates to CASSQASGIRGTQYF.

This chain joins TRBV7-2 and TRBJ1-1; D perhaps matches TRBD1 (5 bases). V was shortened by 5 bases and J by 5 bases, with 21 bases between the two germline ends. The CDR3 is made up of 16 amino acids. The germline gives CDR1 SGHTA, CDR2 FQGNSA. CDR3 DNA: TGTGCCAGCAGCCTACAAGGCGGGGTCCGGGGGACTGAAGCTTTCTTT. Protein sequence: CASSLQGGVRGTEAFF.

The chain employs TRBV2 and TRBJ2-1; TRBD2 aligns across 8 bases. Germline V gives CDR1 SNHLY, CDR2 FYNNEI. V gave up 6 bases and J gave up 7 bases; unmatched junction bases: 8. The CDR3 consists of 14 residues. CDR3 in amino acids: CASREREWMNEQFF. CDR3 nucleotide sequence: TGTGCCAGCAGGGAGCGGGAGTGGATGAATGAGCAGTTCTTC.

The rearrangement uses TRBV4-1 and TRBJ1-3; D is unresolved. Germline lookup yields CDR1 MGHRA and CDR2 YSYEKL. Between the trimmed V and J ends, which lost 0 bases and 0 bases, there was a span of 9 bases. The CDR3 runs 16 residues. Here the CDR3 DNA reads TGCGCCAGCAGCCAAGATTACTCTTCCTCTGGAAACACCATATATTTT. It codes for CASSQDYSSSGNTIYF.

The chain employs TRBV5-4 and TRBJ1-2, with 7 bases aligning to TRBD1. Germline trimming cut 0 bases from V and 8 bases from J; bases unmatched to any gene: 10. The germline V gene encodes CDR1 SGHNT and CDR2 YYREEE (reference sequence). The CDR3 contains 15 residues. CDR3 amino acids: CASSLVGQSSEGYTF. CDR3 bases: TGTGCCAGCAGCTTGGTGGGACAGAGTTCGGAAGGCTACACCTTC.

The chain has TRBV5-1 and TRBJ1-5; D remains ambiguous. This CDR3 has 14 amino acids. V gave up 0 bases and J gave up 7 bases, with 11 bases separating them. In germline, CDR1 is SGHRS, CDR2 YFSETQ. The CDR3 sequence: CASSLEGGGQPQHF. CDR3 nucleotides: TGCGCCAGCAGCTTGGAAGGAGGCGGCCAGCCCCAGCATTTT.

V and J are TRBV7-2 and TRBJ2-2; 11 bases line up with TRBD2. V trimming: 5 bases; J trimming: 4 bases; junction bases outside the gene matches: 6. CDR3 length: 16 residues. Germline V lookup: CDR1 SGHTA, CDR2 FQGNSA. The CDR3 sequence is CASSETSGRRTGELFF. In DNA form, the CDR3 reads TGTGCCAGCAGCGAAACTAGCGGGAGACGCACCGGGGAGCTGTTTTTT.

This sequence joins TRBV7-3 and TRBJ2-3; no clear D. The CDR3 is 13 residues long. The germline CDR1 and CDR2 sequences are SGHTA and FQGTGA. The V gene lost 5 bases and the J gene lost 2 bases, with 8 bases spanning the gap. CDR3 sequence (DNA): TGTGCCAGCAGCCCTGGACCCACAGATACGCAGTATTTT. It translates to CASSPGPTDTQYF.

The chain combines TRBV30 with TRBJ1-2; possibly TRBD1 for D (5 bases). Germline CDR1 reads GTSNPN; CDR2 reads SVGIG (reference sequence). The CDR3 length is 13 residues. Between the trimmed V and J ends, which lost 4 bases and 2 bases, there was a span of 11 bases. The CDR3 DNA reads TGTGCCTGGACAGGGCCCCCCAACTATGGCTACACCTTC. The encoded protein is CAWTGPPNYGYTF.

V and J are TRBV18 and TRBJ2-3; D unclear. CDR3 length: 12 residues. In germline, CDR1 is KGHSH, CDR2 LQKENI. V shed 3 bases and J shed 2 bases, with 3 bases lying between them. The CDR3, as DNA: TGTGCCAGCTCACCCTACACAGATACGCAGTATTTT. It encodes CASSPYTDTQYF.

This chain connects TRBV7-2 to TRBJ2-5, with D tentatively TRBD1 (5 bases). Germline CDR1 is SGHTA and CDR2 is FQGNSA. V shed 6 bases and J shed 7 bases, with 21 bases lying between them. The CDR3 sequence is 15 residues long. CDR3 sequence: CASSPQATMTGTQYF. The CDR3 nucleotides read TGTGCCAGCAGTCCACAGGCCACGATGACGGGGACCCAGTACTTC.

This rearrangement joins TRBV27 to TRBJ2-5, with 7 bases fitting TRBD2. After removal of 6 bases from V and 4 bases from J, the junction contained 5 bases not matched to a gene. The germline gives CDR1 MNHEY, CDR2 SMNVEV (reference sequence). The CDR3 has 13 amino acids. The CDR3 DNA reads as TGTGCCAGCAGAGCAATAGCGGGAGAGACCCAGTACTTC. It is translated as CASRAIAGETQYF.

CDR3 DNA: TGTGCCAGCATCCCCAACCCCAATGAGCAGTTCTTC. It yields the protein CASIPNPNEQFF. The gene calls are TRBV2 and TRBJ2-1, with D uncertain. The CDR3 is made up of 12 amino acids. Trimming cost V 7 bases and J 6 bases, with 10 bases left between them. Per germline, CDR1 SNHLY and CDR2 FYNNEI.

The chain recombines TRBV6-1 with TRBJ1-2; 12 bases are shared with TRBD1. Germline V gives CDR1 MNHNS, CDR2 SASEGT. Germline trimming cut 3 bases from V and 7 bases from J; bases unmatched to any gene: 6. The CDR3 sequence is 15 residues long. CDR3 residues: CASSELGTGGLGYTF. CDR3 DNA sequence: TGTGCCAGCAGTGAGCTCGGGACAGGGGGCCTTGGCTACACCTTC.

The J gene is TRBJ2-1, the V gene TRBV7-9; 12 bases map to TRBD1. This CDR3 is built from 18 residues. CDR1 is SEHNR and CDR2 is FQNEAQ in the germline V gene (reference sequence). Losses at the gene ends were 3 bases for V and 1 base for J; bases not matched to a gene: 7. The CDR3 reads CASSLPGTGGASYNEQFF. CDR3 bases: TGTGCCAGCAGCTTGCCCGGGACAGGGGGCGCTTCCTACAATGAGCAGTTCTTC.

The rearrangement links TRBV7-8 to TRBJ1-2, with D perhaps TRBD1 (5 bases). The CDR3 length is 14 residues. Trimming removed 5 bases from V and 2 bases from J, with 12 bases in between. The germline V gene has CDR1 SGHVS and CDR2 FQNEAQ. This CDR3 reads CASSASTVNYGYTF. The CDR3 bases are TGTGCCAGCAGCGCCTCGACAGTGAACTATGGCTACACCTTC.

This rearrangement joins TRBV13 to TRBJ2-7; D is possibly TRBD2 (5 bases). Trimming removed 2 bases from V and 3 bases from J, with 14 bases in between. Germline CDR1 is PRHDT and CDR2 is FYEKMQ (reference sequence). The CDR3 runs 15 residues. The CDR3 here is CASSLRGSRGYEQYF. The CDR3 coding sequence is TGTGCCAGCAGCTTAAGAGGGTCCCGGGGCTACGAGCAGTACTTC. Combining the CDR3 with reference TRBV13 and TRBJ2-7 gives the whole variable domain AAGVIQSPRHLIKEKRETATLKCYPIPRHDTVYWYQQGPGQDPQFLISFYEKMQSDKGSIPDRFSAQQFSDYHSELNMSSLELGDSALYFCASSLRGSRGYEQYFGPGTRLTVT.

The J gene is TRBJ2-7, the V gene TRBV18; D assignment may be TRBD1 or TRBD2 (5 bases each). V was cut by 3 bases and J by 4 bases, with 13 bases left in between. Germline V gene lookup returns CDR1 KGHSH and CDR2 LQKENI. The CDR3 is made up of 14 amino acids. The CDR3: CASSPTRGAYEQYF. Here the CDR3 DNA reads TGTGCCAGCTCACCCACCCGGGGCGCATACGAGCAGTACTTC.

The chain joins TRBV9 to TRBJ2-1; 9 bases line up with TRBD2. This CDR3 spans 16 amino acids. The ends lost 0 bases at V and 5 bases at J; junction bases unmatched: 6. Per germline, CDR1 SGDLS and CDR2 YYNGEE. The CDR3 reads CASSVVAGGPHNEQFF. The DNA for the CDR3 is TGTGCCAGCAGCGTAGTGGCGGGAGGGCCCCACAATGAGCAGTTCTTC.

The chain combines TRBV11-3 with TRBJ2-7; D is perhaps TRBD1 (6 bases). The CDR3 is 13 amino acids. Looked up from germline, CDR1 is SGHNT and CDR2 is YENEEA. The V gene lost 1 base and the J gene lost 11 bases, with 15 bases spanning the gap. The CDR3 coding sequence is TGTGCCAGCAGCTTAGGGGACATGGAATTTGAGTACTTC. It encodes CASSLGDMEFEYF.

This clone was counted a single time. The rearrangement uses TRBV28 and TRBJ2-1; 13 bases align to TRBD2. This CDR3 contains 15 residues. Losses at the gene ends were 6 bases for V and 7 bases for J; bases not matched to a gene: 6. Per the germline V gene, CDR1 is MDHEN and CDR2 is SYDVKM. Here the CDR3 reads CASRRRTSGRNEQFF. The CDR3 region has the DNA TGTGCCAGCAGAAGACGGACTAGCGGGAGAAATGAGCAGTTCTTC.